A single sample gave rise to the 22 T cell receptor beta chains below, sequenced in a study of PD-1 blockade in mismatch repair-deficient tumors. The method was immunoSEQ multiplex PCR; TCRdb's version includes in-frame clones alone and lacks a portion of them. The repertoire consists of under 50,000 clones, with 77% occurring once and the leading ten covering about 3.5%. The material sequenced was PBMCs, taken before pembrolizumab treatment. The origin of the receptors is an adult with mismatch repair-deficient cancer.

The V and J genes are TRBV5-1 and TRBJ2-7; tentatively, D is TRBD2 (5 bases). CDR1 is SGHRS and CDR2 is YFSETQ in the germline V gene. Trimming removed 2 bases from V and 4 bases from J, with 16 bases in between. The CDR3 loop spans 15 amino acids. CDR3 region: CASSFMSEGGYEQYF. The CDR3 DNA follows: TGCGCCAGCAGCTTCATGTCTGAGGGCGGTTACGAGCAGTACTTC.

Of note for this clone: One end of the junction is discordant with germline, which a read error may explain. The chain uses TRBV7-7 and TRBJ2-5; 8 bases are shared with TRBD2. The CDR3 has 14 amino acids. Germline CDR1 and CDR2: SSHAT and FNYEAQ (reference sequence). The CDR3 DNA follows: TGTGCTAGCAGCCAGGGGACTAGAGGCGAGGCCCAGTACTTC. The encoded protein is CASSQGTRGEAQYF. The variable domain in full, with the rest retrieved from reference TRBV7-7 and TRBJ2-5, is GAGVSQSPRYKVTKRGQDVTLRCDPISSHATLYWYQQALGQGPEFLTYFNYEAQPDKSGLPSDRFSAERPEGSISTLTIQRTEQRDSAMYRCASSQGTRGEAQYFGPGTRLLVL.

The chain employs TRBV19 and TRBJ1-1; D gene uncertain. Germline lookup yields CDR1 LNHDA and CDR2 SQIVND (reference sequence). V lost 5 bases, J lost 1 base, and 8 bases lay in between. CDR3 size: 13 residues. Written as DNA, the CDR3 is TGTGCCAGTAGTTATGCTGAGAACACTGAAGCTTTCTTT. Translating gives CASSYAENTEAFF.

This clone appeared once. A junction boundary mismatches the germline segment, possibly from a read error. The rearrangement uses TRBV19 and TRBJ2-7; D not resolved. Germline-derived CDR1 and CDR2 are LNHDA and SQIVND (reference sequence). The length of the CDR3 is 15 residues. The CDR3 here is CASSIAPWNSHEQYF. The CDR3 bases are TGTGCCAGTAGTATCGCCCCATGGAACTCCCACGAGCAGTACTTC.

V is TRBV7-2 and J is TRBJ2-2; D gene uncertain. The ends were cut back, 4 bases at V and 0 bases at J, with 3 bases in the middle. In germline, CDR1 is SGHTA, CDR2 FQGNSA. CDR3 size: 13 residues. This chain's CDR3 is CASSSPNTGELFF. CDR3 DNA sequence: TGTGCCAGCAGCTCCCCGAACACCGGGGAGCTGTTTTTT.

The chain links TRBV7-2 to TRBJ1-5, with a tentative D call TRBD1 (6 bases). V was clipped by 5 bases and J by 4 bases, with 18 bases between them. The CDR3 loop spans 16 amino acids. Germline V CDR1 and CDR2: SGHTA, FQGNSA. Here the CDR3 DNA reads TGTGCCAGCAGCCCTCAATCGGGGGGCCCAAATCAGCCCCAGCATTTT. It encodes CASSPQSGGPNQPQHF.

V and J are TRBV4-1 and TRBJ2-1; D is perhaps TRBD2 (5 bases). CDR1 and CDR2 from the germline V gene are MGHRA and YSYEKL. The V gene lost 3 bases and the J gene lost 0 bases, with 15 bases spanning the gap. CDR3 length: 17 amino acids. The CDR3 DNA sequence: TGCGCCAGCAGCCATTCGAATCCGGGGAGCTCCTACAATGAGCAGTTCTTC. Protein sequence: CASSHSNPGSSYNEQFF.

The chain employs TRBV5-1 and TRBJ1-1; D may be TRBD1 (5 bases). V lost 3 bases and J lost 1, with 19 bases in between. This CDR3 contains 17 residues. Looked up from germline, CDR1 is SGHRS and CDR2 is YFSETQ. This CDR3 is CASSWGDATGWNTEAFF. The DNA of the CDR3 is TGCGCCAGCAGCTGGGGGGACGCGACGGGGTGGAACACTGAAGCTTTCTTT.

On this clone: Other DNA sequences in this specimen translate into the identical CDR3. The chain combines TRBV7-9 with TRBJ2-7; D is undetermined. The germline V and J ends were trimmed by 1 base and 1 base, with 11 bases remaining between them. The germline gives CDR1 SEHNR, CDR2 FQNEAQ (reference sequence). The CDR3 spans 15 residues. The CDR3 DNA is TGTGCCAGCAGCTTAGTTTCGGGCAGATCCTACGAGCAGTACTTC. Translation: CASSLVSGRSYEQYF.

The sample holds one count of this clone. The chain carries TRBV7-2 and TRBJ2-1; D gene uncertain. The CDR3 totals 18 residues. With 1 base removed from V and 8 bases from J, the gap between germline ends came to 24 bases. Germline V gene lookup returns CDR1 SGHTA and CDR2 FQGNSA. CDR3 sequence reads: CASSLVLGYSLGEYEQFF. CDR3 coding DNA: TGTGCCAGCAGCTTAGTTTTAGGGTACAGCCTTGGTGAGTATGAGCAGTTCTTC.

The CDR3 nucleotides are TGTGCCACCAGCAACGTCGCAGGGTCCAATCAGCCCCAGCATTTT. This encodes CATSNVAGSNQPQHF. The chain carries TRBV15 and TRBJ1-5, with TRBD1 as a possible D gene (5 bases). V gave up 4 bases and J gave up 3 bases, with 13 bases separating them. The CDR3 is made up of 15 amino acids. Germline V gene data show CDR1 as LNHNV and CDR2 as YYDKDF (reference sequence).

This clone was picked up a small number of times. V is TRBV4-3 and J is TRBJ2-7, with 9 bases identical to TRBD2. Germline CDR1 is LGHNA and CDR2 is YSLEER. There are 15 residues in the CDR3. Germline trimming cut 0 bases from V and 6 bases from J; bases unmatched to any gene: 6. For the CDR3, the DNA is TGCGCCAGCAGCCAAGAAGCTAGCGGGAAGGCCGAGCAGTACTTC. Protein: CASSQEASGKAEQYF.

The genes are TRBV6-1 and TRBJ2-1; D might be TRBD2 (7 bases). With 4 bases removed from V and 1 base from J, the gap between germline ends came to 11 bases. The germline gives CDR1 MNHNS, CDR2 SASEGT. There are 15 residues in the CDR3. CDR3 sequence (DNA): TGTGCCAGCAGTGTCCGGGGGGCTTCCTACAATGAGCAGTTCTTC. Protein sequence: CASSVRGASYNEQFF.

The V call is TRBV6-5, the J call TRBJ1-3, with a weak D call TRBD1 (6 bases). The germline V gene has CDR1 MNHEY and CDR2 SVGAGI. CDR3 length equals 15 residues. V dropped 6 bases and J dropped 4 bases, with 16 bases sitting between them. CDR3 in amino acids: CASRRGAGSGNTIYF. CDR3 DNA: TGTGCCAGCAGAAGGGGGGCAGGCTCGGGAAACACCATATATTTT.

This chain connects TRBV4-1 to TRBJ1-3; D perhaps matches TRBD1 (5 bases). V was clipped by 0 bases and J by 0 bases, with 9 bases between them. This CDR3 is 16 amino acids long. In germline, CDR1 is MGHRA, CDR2 YSYEKL. As DNA, the CDR3 is TGCGCCAGCAGCCAAGACCGACAGCCCTCTGGAAACACCATATATTTT. This codes for CASSQDRQPSGNTIYF.

DNA for the CDR3: TGTGCCAGCTCACCTAGTGGAAGGGGATCCAACGAGCAGTACTTC. Its translation: CASSPSGRGSNEQYF. The V gene is TRBV18, the J gene TRBJ2-7; perhaps TRBD1 as D (5 bases). The ends were cut back, 3 bases at V and 5 bases at J, with 17 bases in the middle. Germline CDR1 is KGHSH and CDR2 is LQKENI. CDR3 length: 15 residues.

V usage is TRBV6-6 and J usage is TRBJ1-1; D gene uncertain. V lost 0 bases and J 3 bases, leaving 14 bases between the germline ends. The CDR3 spans 16 residues. Germline loops: CDR1 MNHNY, CDR2 SVGAGI (reference sequence). The CDR3 reads CASSYSSGQRDTEAFF. The DNA of the CDR3 is TGTGCCAGCAGTTACTCGAGCGGGCAAAGGGACACTGAAGCTTTCTTT.

The CDR3 is CASSYTGQGAGANVLTF. CDR3 nucleotides: TGTGCCAGCTCTTACACGGGACAGGGCGCTGGGGCCAACGTCCTGACTTTC. V gene TRBV18 combines with J gene TRBJ2-6, with TRBD1 matching 9 bases. Germline values: CDR1 KGHSH, CDR2 LQKENI. V lost 6 bases and J lost 2; bases outside the gene matches: 8. This CDR3 is built from 17 residues.

The chain combines TRBV7-2 with TRBJ2-5; D is perhaps TRBD2 (6 bases). Germline V gene data show CDR1 as SGHTA and CDR2 as FQGNSA. This CDR3 comprises 14 residues. V shed 0 bases and J shed 4 bases, with 9 bases lying between them. The CDR3 protein is CASSLAGGPETQYF. As DNA, the CDR3 is TGTGCCAGCAGCTTAGCGGGAGGCCCAGAGACCCAGTACTTC.

In its sample, this clone was seen a few times. The chain recombines TRBV30 with TRBJ2-3, with a possible D match to TRBD1 (5 bases). The CDR3 extends over 11 amino acids. The V gene lost 7 bases and the J gene lost 6 bases, with 11 bases spanning the gap. Germline assignment: CDR1 GTSNPN and CDR2 SVGIG (reference sequence). The CDR3 loop reads CASGLGDTQYF. CDR3 coding DNA: TGTGCCTCAGGGCTGGGGGATACGCAGTATTTT.

On this clone: A junction end diverges from the germline sequence, so it may reflect a read error. The chain has TRBV6-6 and TRBJ1-1; TRBD1 is a possible D gene (6 bases). The CDR3 is 12 residues long. The V gene's germline CDR1 is MNHNY and CDR2 SVGAGI (reference sequence). The CDR3 region is CASSPTRGRNIF. DNA of the CDR3: TGTGCCAGCAGTCCAACACGGGGGCGGAATATCTTT.

The chain combines TRBV18 with TRBJ1-2; a possible D gene is TRBD1 (5 bases). Trimming removed 3 bases from V and 4 bases from J, with 12 bases in between. Germline CDR1 KGHSH, CDR2 LQKENI. There are 14 residues in the CDR3. The CDR3 bases are TGTGCCAGCTCACCTGCGGGACGGCCCTATGGCTACACCTTC. It specifies CASSPAGRPYGYTF.